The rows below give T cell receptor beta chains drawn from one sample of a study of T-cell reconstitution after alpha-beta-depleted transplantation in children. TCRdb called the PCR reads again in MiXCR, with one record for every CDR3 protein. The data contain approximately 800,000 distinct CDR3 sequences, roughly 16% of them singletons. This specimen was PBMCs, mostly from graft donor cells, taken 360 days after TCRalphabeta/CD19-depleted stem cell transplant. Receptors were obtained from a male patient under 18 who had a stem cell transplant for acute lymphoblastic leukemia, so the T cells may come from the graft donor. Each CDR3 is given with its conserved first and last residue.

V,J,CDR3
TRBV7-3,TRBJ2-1,CASSSPARPYNEQFF
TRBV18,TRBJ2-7,CASSPLRDRAYEQYF
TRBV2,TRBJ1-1,CASSDRRDRVGHEAFF
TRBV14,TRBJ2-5,CASSPRDRGYLQETQYF
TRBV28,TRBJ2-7,CASRFSYEQYF
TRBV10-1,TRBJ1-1,CASKRITRDTEAFF
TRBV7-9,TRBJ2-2,CASSGGFTGELFF
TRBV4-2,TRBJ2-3,CASSARAGYTDTQYF
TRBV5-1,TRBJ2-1,CASVGSTGTRGDEQFF
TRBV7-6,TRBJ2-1,CASSLAGETYNEQFF
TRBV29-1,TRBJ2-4,CSVRPAKNIQYF
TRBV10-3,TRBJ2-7,CAITRGQGVEQYF
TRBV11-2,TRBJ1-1,CASSLDRVRRGDSNTEAFF
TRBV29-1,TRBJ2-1,CSVSPSGRAYFSYNEQFF
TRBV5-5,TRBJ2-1,CASTKFSAASGTEQFF
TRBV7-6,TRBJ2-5,CASSLAHSPAETQYF
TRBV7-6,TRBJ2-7,CASSLGPANEQYF
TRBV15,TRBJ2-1,CATSRAGTTRGGFF
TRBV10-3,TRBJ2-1,CAISEFSGTSGYNEQFF
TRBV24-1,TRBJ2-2,CATSSRWRTGELFF
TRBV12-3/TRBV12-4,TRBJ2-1,CASSLEGGWNEQFF
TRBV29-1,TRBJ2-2,CSGETGGSTGELFF
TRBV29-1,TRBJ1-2,CSVVVNRILGYTF
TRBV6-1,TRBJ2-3,CASTRRTPGTDTQYF
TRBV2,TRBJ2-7,CASRDRGLYEQYF
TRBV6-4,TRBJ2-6,CASMPGQGSSGANVLTF
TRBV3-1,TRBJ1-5,CASSQEGGGIGQPQHF
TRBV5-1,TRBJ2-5,CASSLQRTGRETQYF
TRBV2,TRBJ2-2,CASSSPGTSGRAKAGELFF
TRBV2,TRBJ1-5,CASRADRHSNQPQHF
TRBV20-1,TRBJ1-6,CSAIGGYNSPLHF
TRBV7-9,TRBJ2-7,CASSLEGLYYEQYF
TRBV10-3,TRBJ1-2,CAISDADRAIYYTF
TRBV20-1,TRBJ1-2,CSARDPGTGDGYTF
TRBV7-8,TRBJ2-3,CASKAGRGTDTQYF
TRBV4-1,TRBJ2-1,CASSPPLQGQAINEQFF
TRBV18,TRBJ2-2,CASSPISGTGELFF
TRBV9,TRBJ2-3,CASSVAGGSSTDTQYF
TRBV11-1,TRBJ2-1,CASSLRTSRRNNEQFF
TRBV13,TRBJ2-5,CASSLRQGEETQYF
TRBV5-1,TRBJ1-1,CASSRGTVNTEAFF
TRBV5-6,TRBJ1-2,CASSPPGEFNPNYGYTF
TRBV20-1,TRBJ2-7,CSAPRGTSGGYEQYF